These 32 T cell receptor beta chains were all obtained from the same sample, sequenced in a study of blood T cell dynamics during melanoma immunotherapy. Sequencing was performed with immunoSEQ multiplex PCR; in TCRdb, only in-frame clones are kept and a portion is missing. The sample contains approximately 9,700 clones, less than 90% of which appear only once. The time point: pre-treatment baseline. The sample in question was blood, obtained from a patient treated with checkpoint blockade. Source of these receptors: a human donor with melanoma.

This chain uses TRBV28 with TRBJ1-2; TRBD1 is a possible D gene (6 bases). Germline CDR1 MDHEN, CDR2 SYDVKM. The CDR3 runs to 13 residues. V lost 6 bases, J lost 3 bases, and 11 bases lay in between. In DNA form, the CDR3 reads TGTGCCAGCAGCCTCGGGGGGCACTATGGCTACACCTTC. This gives the protein CASSLGGHYGYTF.

The chain uses TRBV5-1 and TRBJ2-2, with D unresolved. CDR1 and CDR2 (germline): SGHRS, YFSETQ. The CDR3 contains 14 residues. V was pared by 3 bases and J by 7 bases, with 13 bases between. The CDR3 here is CASSSNGPYGELFF. CDR3 coding DNA: TGCGCCAGCAGCTCAAACGGACCGTACGGGGAGCTGTTTTTT.

The V call is TRBV5-1, the J call TRBJ2-3, with 10 bases matching TRBD1. The CDR3 is 17 residues long. From germline, CDR1 is SGHRS and CDR2 YFSETQ. V lost 1 base, J lost 6 bases, and 11 bases stayed unmatched. The CDR3 DNA reads as TGCGCCAGCAGCTTGATTCCGGGACAGGGGCCCTCGGATACGCAGTATTTT. Protein sequence: CASSLIPGQGPSDTQYF.

The rearrangement joins TRBV7-8 to TRBJ2-5; weak D call: TRBD1 (5 bases). The CDR3 contains 14 residues. The germline gives CDR1 SGHVS, CDR2 FQNEAQ. Trimming stripped 3 bases from V and 0 bases from J, with 8 bases between. The CDR3 nucleotides are TGTGCCAGCAGCTTCCAGGGAAACCAAGAGACCCAGTACTTC. It is translated as CASSFQGNQETQYF. Drawing the rest from reference TRBV7-8 and TRBJ2-5, the complete variable domain is GAGVSQSPRYKVAKRGQDVALRCDPISGHVSLFWYQQALGQGPEFLTYFQNEAQLDKSGLPSDRFFAERPEGSVSTLKIQRTQQEDSAVYLCASSFQGNQETQYFGPGTRLLVL.

This clone was seen more than once but under ten times. The chain couples TRBV19 to TRBJ1-2, with a weak D call TRBD1 (5 bases). The germline CDR1 and CDR2 sequences are LNHDA and SQIVND (reference sequence). Trimming took off 4 bases at V and 8 bases at J, with 11 bases between the two ends. The CDR3 extends over 12 amino acids. The CDR3 nucleotides are TGTGCCAGTAGTACGGGACCCCGGGGCTACACCTTC. Protein sequence: CASSTGPRGYTF. Drawing the rest from reference TRBV19 and TRBJ1-2, the complete variable domain is DGGITQSPKYLFRKEGQNVTLSCEQNLNHDAMYWYRQDPGQGLRLIYYSQIVNDFQKGDIAEGYSVSREKKESFPLTVTSAQKNPTAFYLCASSTGPRGYTFGSGTRLTVV.

This sequence joins TRBV7-6 and TRBJ1-1, with D perhaps matching TRBD1 (5 bases). With 1 base removed from V and 1 base from J, the gap between germline ends came to 7 bases. The CDR3 length is 14 residues. CDR1 and CDR2 (germline): SGHVS, FNYEAQ. Here the CDR3 DNA reads TGTGCCAGCAGCTTAGGGGGGGGGAACACTGAAGCTTTCTTT. Translation gives CASSLGGGNTEAFF.

This clone has only one observation. This chain connects TRBV6-4 to TRBJ2-1; maybe TRBD2 (5 bases). From germline, CDR1 is MRHNA and CDR2 SNTAGT. With 0 bases removed from V and 8 bases from J, the gap between germline ends came to 8 bases. This CDR3 region has 13 residues. CDR3 loop: CASSDSSGYEQFF. The CDR3 coding sequence is TGTGCCAGCAGTGACTCGAGCGGTTATGAGCAGTTCTTC.

This clone was detected only once. The chain couples TRBV6-5 to TRBJ1-5; 7 bases are a match to TRBD1. CDR3 size: 15 residues. The germline gives CDR1 MNHEY, CDR2 SVGAGI. J gave up 4 bases and V 4 bases, and 7 bases lay outside the gene matches. CDR3 loop: CASSSTGFGNQPQHF. CDR3 nucleotides: TGTGCCAGCAGTTCGACAGGGTTCGGGAATCAGCCCCAGCATTTT.

The CDR3 DNA follows: TGTGCCAGCAGCTCTGGACAGGGGGCGCGGAATGAGCAGTTCTTC. This encodes CASSSGQGARNEQFF. The chain has TRBV7-6 and TRBJ2-1, with TRBD1 identical over 11 bases. CDR3 length: 15 amino acids. The V gene's germline CDR1 is SGHVS and CDR2 FNYEAQ. The trim removed 4 bases at V and 7 bases at J, leaving 6 bases unmatched.

The genes are TRBV5-1 and TRBJ1-5; the D is unclear. Trimming shortened V by 4 bases and J by 5 bases, and 10 bases separated the two germline ends. Germline V gives CDR1 SGHRS, CDR2 YFSETQ. The CDR3 consists of 13 residues. The CDR3 region is CASSLGRDQPQHF. CDR3 DNA sequence: TGCGCCAGCAGCCTTGGACGAGATCAGCCCCAGCATTTT.

The gene calls are TRBV10-2 and TRBJ2-2; tentative D call: TRBD1 (6 bases). This CDR3 region has 16 residues. The germline gives CDR1 WSHSY, CDR2 SAAADI. Trimming removed 5 bases from V and 2 bases from J, with 15 bases in between. The CDR3 protein is CASSSRGGSNTGELFF. The CDR3 region has the DNA TGCGCCAGCAGTAGCAGGGGTGGTTCTAACACCGGGGAGCTGTTTTTT.

CDR3 nucleotide sequence: TGTGCCAGCAGTGGTACAGCCTCGGGACAGCCCCAGCATTTT. Translation gives CASSGTASGQPQHF. The V call is TRBV2, the J call TRBJ1-5; D gene uncertain. V was trimmed by 4 bases and J by 7 bases, leaving 14 bases between them. Per germline, CDR1 SNHLY and CDR2 FYNNEI. The CDR3 totals 14 residues.

The chain combines TRBV7-9 with TRBJ2-2; TRBD2 might be the D (5 bases). This CDR3 spans 13 amino acids. Trimming cost V 5 bases and J 5 bases, with 9 bases left between them. Germline V gene sequence: CDR1 SEHNR, CDR2 FQNEAQ (reference sequence). The CDR3 DNA reads TGTGCCAGCAGCCTCACGGGGACCGGGGAGCTGTTTTTT. It specifies CASSLTGTGELFF.

This chain uses TRBV6-1 with TRBJ2-7; 10 bases agree with TRBD1. This CDR3 is 14 amino acids long. V lost 7 bases and J lost 2; bases outside the gene matches: 5. Germline-derived CDR1 and CDR2 are MNHNS and SASEGT. The CDR3 bases are TGTGCCAGCACCCGGGACAGGGGCCCCTACGAGCAGTACTTC. Its translation: CASTRDRGPYEQYF.

The genes are TRBV7-6 and TRBJ2-5, with 9 nucleotides matching TRBD2. There are 15 residues in the CDR3. The J segment lost 5 bases and the V segment lost 6 bases, leaving 10 bases of the junction unmatched. CDR1 is SGHVS and CDR2 is FNYEAQ in the germline V gene. For the CDR3, the DNA is TGTGCCAGCAGTCCGACTAGCGGAGGGAGGGAGACCCAGTACTTC. Its translation: CASSPTSGGRETQYF.

The rearrangement uses TRBV11-2 and TRBJ2-5; 9 nucleotides agree with TRBD2. The J segment lost 5 bases and the V segment lost 5 bases, leaving 15 bases of the junction unmatched. The CDR3 extends over 17 amino acids. Germline lookup yields CDR1 SGHAT and CDR2 FQNNGV. CDR3 nucleotides: TGTGCCAGCAGCCTTACCTGGACTAGCGCCGGGGAGGAGACCCAGTACTTC. Protein: CASSLTWTSAGEETQYF.

The V gene is TRBV7-2, the J gene TRBJ2-3, with TRBD2 identical over 9 bases. The CDR3 is made up of 15 amino acids. V gave up 4 bases and J gave up 11 bases; unmatched junction bases: 13. Germline V lookup: CDR1 SGHTA, CDR2 FQGNSA. CDR3 region: CASSSTRGGGLGQYF. The CDR3 DNA sequence: TGTGCCAGCAGCTCGACTCGCGGGGGGGGGCTCGGGCAGTATTTT.

The chain is built from TRBV6-1 and TRBJ1-3; 8 nucleotides agree with TRBD1. The CDR3 runs 14 residues. Germline CDR1 MNHNS, CDR2 SASEGT. With V trimmed by 6 bases and J by 1 base, 2 bases remained unmatched. CDR3 protein: CASRGTGSGNTIYF. Here the CDR3 DNA reads TGTGCCAGCAGAGGGACAGGATCTGGAAACACCATATATTTT.

The chain is built from TRBV6-6 and TRBJ2-2, with 10 bases identical to TRBD1. Germline CDR1 is MNHNY and CDR2 is SVGAGI (reference sequence). V was pared by 6 bases and J by 4 bases, with 2 bases of the junction left unmatched. The CDR3 runs 14 residues. CDR3 nucleotide sequence: TGTGCCAGCAGCCGGGACAGGGGCACCGGGGAGCTGTTTTTT. This encodes CASSRDRGTGELFF.

The genes are TRBV28 and TRBJ2-7; TRBD1 matches at 7 bases. After removal of 7 bases from V and 2 bases from J, the junction contained 23 bases not matched to a gene. The germline CDR1 and CDR2 sequences are MDHEN and SYDVKM. This CDR3 comprises 19 residues. The CDR3 loop is CASTNSRRKGTATPYEQYV. The CDR3 DNA reads as TGTGCCAGCACCAACTCCCGCCGAAAGGGGACAGCTACCCCCTACGAGCAGTACGTC.

This chain connects TRBV7-9 to TRBJ1-2; D gene uncertain. In germline, CDR1 is SEHNR, CDR2 FQNEAQ (reference sequence). V shed 5 bases and J shed 4 bases, with 20 bases lying between them. This CDR3 is 16 amino acids long. CDR3 loop: CASSTETVTSIYGYTF. CDR3 sequence (DNA): TGTGCCAGCAGCACCGAGACCGTAACCTCAATCTATGGCTACACCTTC.

The chain combines TRBV18 with TRBJ1-4; no firm D call. Germline V gene lookup returns CDR1 KGHSH and CDR2 LQKENI. The germline V and J ends were trimmed by 1 base and 3 bases, with 12 bases remaining between them. CDR3 size: 16 residues. The CDR3 DNA sequence: TGTGCCAGCTCACCACGTTCCCCCAGGTCTAATGAAAAACTGTTTTTT. This translates into CASSPRSPRSNEKLFF.

V usage is TRBV6-6 and J usage is TRBJ1-1, with a tentative D call TRBD1 (6 bases). This CDR3 has 13 residues. V was shortened by 4 bases and J by 10 bases, with 16 bases between the two germline ends. Germline V gene lookup returns CDR1 MNHNY and CDR2 SVGAGI (reference sequence). The CDR3 bases are TGTGCCAGCAGTTCGGGCCTGGGGGCACGAGCTTTCTTT. As protein: CASSSGLGARAFF.

This clone has only a few counts. The chain links TRBV5-4 to TRBJ2-5, with 8 bases aligning to TRBD1. V lost 4 bases to trimming and J lost 1 base; unmatched junction nucleotides: 6. Germline assignment: CDR1 SGHNT and CDR2 YYREEE (reference sequence). There are 15 residues in the CDR3. The CDR3 DNA reads TGTGCCAGCAGCCTGAAGACAGGGGCCCAAGAGACCCAGTACTTC. Protein: CASSLKTGAQETQYF.

The rearrangement links TRBV28 to TRBJ2-5; maybe TRBD2 (5 bases). The V gene's germline CDR1 is MDHEN and CDR2 SYDVKM. V lost 4 bases and J 5 bases, leaving 11 bases between the germline ends. The CDR3 extends over 13 amino acids. The DNA of the CDR3 is TGTGCCAGCAGTTCACTAGGTTGGGAGACCCAGTACTTC. Translating it yields CASSSLGWETQYF.

This chain uses TRBV2 with TRBJ1-1; maybe TRBD1 (6 bases). CDR3 length: 15 residues. Trimming removed 7 bases from V and 4 bases from J, with 19 bases in between. Per germline, CDR1 SNHLY and CDR2 FYNNEI. The CDR3 DNA is TGTGCCAGCACGGGGGGGGCCGTAATCGGCACTGAAGCTTTCTTT. Its protein is CASTGGAVIGTEAFF.

The J gene is TRBJ2-1, the V gene TRBV5-4; D call uncertain. The CDR3 has 12 amino acids. Between the trimmed V and J ends, which lost 1 base and 7 bases, there was a span of 6 bases. CDR1 and CDR2 (germline): SGHNT, YYREEE (reference sequence). CDR3 DNA sequence: TGTGCCAGCAGCTTGAAAGAGAATGAGCAGTTCTTC. Its translation is CASSLKENEQFF.

This clone has just one count. V and J are TRBV7-9 and TRBJ1-2, with D uncertain. Germline values: CDR1 SEHNR, CDR2 FQNEAQ (reference sequence). The CDR3 is 16 residues long. Trimming removed 2 bases at V and 5 bases at J, with 18 bases between. As DNA, the CDR3 is TGTGCCAGCAGCTTACTAGCAGGTCCTTGGCTTTATGGCTACACCTTC. Translating it yields CASSLLAGPWLYGYTF. Variable domain in full (rest from reference TRBV7-9 and TRBJ1-2): DTGVSQNPRHKITKRGQNVTFRCDPISEHNRLYWYRQTLGQGPEFLTYFQNEAQLEKSRLLSDRFSAERPKGSFSTLEIQRTEQGDSAMYLCASSLLAGPWLYGYTFGSGTRLTVV.

This clone was found a few times. The chain has TRBV5-4 and TRBJ1-2; D is perhaps TRBD1 (5 bases). Between the trimmed V and J ends, which lost 4 bases and 2 bases, there was a span of 12 bases. Germline values: CDR1 SGHNT, CDR2 YYREEE (reference sequence). The CDR3 contains 14 residues. This CDR3 is CASSTPGENYGYTF. The DNA for the CDR3 is TGTGCCAGCAGCACCCCGGGGGAAAACTATGGCTACACCTTC.

This rearrangement joins TRBV5-4 to TRBJ2-7, with D unresolved. V was pared by 6 bases and J by 7 bases, with 23 bases between. The CDR3 has 15 residues. Germline lookup yields CDR1 SGHNT and CDR2 YYREEE (reference sequence). CDR3 amino acids: CASTHANRPAGEQYF. In DNA, the CDR3 is TGTGCCAGCACCCATGCTAATAGGCCAGCCGGGGAGCAGTACTTC.

The chain has TRBV7-3 and TRBJ2-1, with D possibly being TRBD1 or TRBD2 (5 bases each). Germline V gene data show CDR1 as SGHTA and CDR2 as FQGTGA. This CDR3 is built from 14 residues. Deletions cut 5 bases from V and 5 bases from J, with 13 bases between. In DNA form, the CDR3 reads TGTGCCAGCAGCGGCTACGGGACCCACAATGAGCAGTTCTTC. Translated: CASSGYGTHNEQFF.

This chain uses TRBV19 with TRBJ2-3; 8 nucleotides match TRBD2. Germline V gives CDR1 LNHDA, CDR2 SQIVND (reference sequence). The CDR3 has 15 residues. Unmatched junction bases numbered 9, after V lost 2 bases and J lost 8 bases. The CDR3 spells CASSIMAGGVGTQYF. The CDR3 region has the DNA TGTGCCAGTAGTATAATGGCGGGGGGCGTAGGTACGCAGTATTTT. Full variable domain (remainder filled in from reference TRBV19 and TRBJ2-3): DGGITQSPKYLFRKEGQNVTLSCEQNLNHDAMYWYRQDPGQGLRLIYYSQIVNDFQKGDIAEGYSVSREKKESFPLTVTSAQKNPTAFYLCASSIMAGGVGTQYFGPGTRLTVL.